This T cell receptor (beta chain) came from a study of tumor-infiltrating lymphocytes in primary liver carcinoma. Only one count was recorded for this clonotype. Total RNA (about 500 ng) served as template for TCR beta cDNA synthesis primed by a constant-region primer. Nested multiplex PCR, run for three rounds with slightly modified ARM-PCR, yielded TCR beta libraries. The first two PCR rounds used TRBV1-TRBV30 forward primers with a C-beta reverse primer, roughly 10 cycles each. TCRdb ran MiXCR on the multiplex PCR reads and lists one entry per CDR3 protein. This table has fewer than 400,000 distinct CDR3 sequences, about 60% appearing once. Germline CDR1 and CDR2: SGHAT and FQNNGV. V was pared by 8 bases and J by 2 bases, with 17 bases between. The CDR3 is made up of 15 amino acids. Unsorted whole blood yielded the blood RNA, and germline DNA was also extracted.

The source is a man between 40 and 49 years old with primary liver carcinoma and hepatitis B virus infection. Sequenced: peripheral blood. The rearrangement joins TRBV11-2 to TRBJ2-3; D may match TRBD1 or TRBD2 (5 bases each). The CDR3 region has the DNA TGTGCCAGCGGCCGGGGCAGTATCGCCACAGATACGCAGTATTTT. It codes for CASGRGSIATDTQYF. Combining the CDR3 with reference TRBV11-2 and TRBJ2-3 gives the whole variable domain EAGVAQSPRYKIIEKRQSVAFWCNPISGHATLYWYQQILGQGPKLLIQFQNNGVVDDSQLPKDRFSAERLKGVDSTLKIQPAKLEDSAVYLCASGRGSIATDTQYFGPGTRLTVL.